The text below deals with one T cell receptor beta chain. The J segment lost 3 bases and the V segment lost 1 base, leaving 5 bases of the junction unmatched. The length of the CDR3 is 16 residues. Germline V lookup: CDR1 SEHNR, CDR2 FQNEAQ (reference sequence). Profiling relied on immunoSEQ multiplex PCR, and the TCRdb table lists in-frame clones only, not all of them. The table records 69,000 or so clones, 90% to 95% of them present only once. The data belong to a study of T cell changes during pregnancy in multiple sclerosis. This receptor was obtained from a female donor in good health, enrolled as a control in a pregnancy study. The sequenced sample was CD4+ T cells from peripheral blood mononuclear cells, obtained in the third trimester of pregnancy. The chain employs TRBV7-9 and TRBJ2-3; 9 bases align to TRBD2. This chain's CDR3 is CASSLVAAGGTDTQYF. The CDR3 DNA follows: TGTGCCAGCAGCTTAGTCGCAGCGGGGGGTACAGATACGCAGTATTTT.